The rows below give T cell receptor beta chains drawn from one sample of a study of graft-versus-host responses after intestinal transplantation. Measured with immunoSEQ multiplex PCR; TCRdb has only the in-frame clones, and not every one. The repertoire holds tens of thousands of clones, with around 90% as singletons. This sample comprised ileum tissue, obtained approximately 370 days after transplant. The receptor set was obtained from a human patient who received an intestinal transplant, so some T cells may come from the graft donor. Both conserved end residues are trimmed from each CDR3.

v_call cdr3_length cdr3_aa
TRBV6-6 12 ASSPRQGSTEAF
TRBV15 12 ATSSPEEEGEAF
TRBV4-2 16 ASSQETGLAGGRNEQF
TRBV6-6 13 ASRGLAGGKETQY
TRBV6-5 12 ASSYSNWLETQY
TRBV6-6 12 ASSRVLKNYGYT
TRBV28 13 ASRTSAGASYEQY
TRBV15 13 ATTSTGEGSYEQY
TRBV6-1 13 ASSAGLAETGELF
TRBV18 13 ASSPPGISYNEQF
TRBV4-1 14 ASSPGLRGEGEKLF
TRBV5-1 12 ASSTGGSGNTIY
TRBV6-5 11 ASASSDGNTIY
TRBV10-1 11 ASSEGNSYEQY
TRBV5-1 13 ASSHGTRSSYEQY
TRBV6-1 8 ASGQETQY
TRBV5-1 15 ASSSYDRGPPYNEQF
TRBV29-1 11 SVEGPRIYGYT
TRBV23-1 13 ASSLDRGRDQPQH
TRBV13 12 ASSFQGGPYEQY
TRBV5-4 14 ASSFGPAGGYYEQY
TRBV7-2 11 ASSLGPLYEQY
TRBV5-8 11 ASSPRTQETQY
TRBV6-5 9 ASGLGNTIY
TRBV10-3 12 AISGDPSGNEQF
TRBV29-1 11 SVAGGAYNEQF
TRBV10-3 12 AISAWTRRDTQY
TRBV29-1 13 SVEGTPNNADTQY
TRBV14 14 ASSQRTGYAAAPLH
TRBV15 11 ATRTSGQETQY
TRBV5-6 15 ASSLVAGLAAPGTQY
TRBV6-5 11 ASTLAAIYEQY
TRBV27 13 ASSLWGSSYNEQF
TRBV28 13 ASSLVSRDLDGQY
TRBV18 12 ASSPPNIMEKLF
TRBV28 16 ASTTLDRGRAGPYEQY
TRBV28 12 ASSFLRGTDTQY
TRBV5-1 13 ASSFLAGSSGEQY
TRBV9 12 ASSVGLAQETQY
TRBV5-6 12 ASSPDGSGNTIY
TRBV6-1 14 ASSEASRWGNQPQH
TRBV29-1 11 SVATFDRDEQF
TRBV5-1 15 ASSLSGGLSSYNEQF
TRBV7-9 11 ASSEQENQPQH
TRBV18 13 ASSPPQGAYNEQF
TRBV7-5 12 VSASGTGTYEQY
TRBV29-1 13 SVRKAGIINNEQF